The T cell receptor (beta chain) under discussion was sequenced for a study of PD-1 blockade in classical Hodgkin lymphoma. TCRdb's copy holds only in-frame clones and misses some; the assay was immunoSEQ multiplex PCR. The sample yields under 30,000 clones, 70% to 90% seen once. Comments on this clone: Antigen specificity is unknown.

The study's findings and limits: Significantly greater TCR diversity emerged by C4D1 in CD4+ cells but not CD8+ cells.

The sample's time point: cycle 4 day 1 (C4D1), after less than seven weeks of nivolumab. Autologous stem cell transplantation was followed by relapse in every patient, and brentuximab vedotin exposure varied. Purified CD4+ T cells were obtained from thawed PBMCs through magnetic negative selection. The CDR3 extends over 15 amino acids. The V gene lost 4 bases and the J gene lost 4 bases, with 14 bases spanning the gap. Germline values: CDR1 MNHEY, CDR2 SMNVEV (reference sequence). The chain combines TRBV27 with TRBJ2-1; the D gene is possibly TRBD1 (6 bases). The sequencing used CD4+ T cells from blood, collected before the fourth cycle of nivolumab. The receptor was derived from a human donor with classical Hodgkin lymphoma. As DNA, the CDR3 is TGTGCCAGCAGTTACCTTGACAGGACTTACAATGAGCAGTTCTTC. Protein sequence: CASSYLDRTYNEQFF.